The TCR beta chain under discussion was sequenced for a study of T cells in Graves' hyperthyroidism and ophthalmopathy. The CDR3 is made up of 17 amino acids. The junction had 10 bases not matched to a gene; V was cut back by 4 bases and J by 0 bases. Germline assignment: CDR1 SGHAT and CDR2 FQDESV (reference sequence). The source material, RNA transcripts, was used to amplify TCR beta CDR3 regions. HTBI primers were employed in a first-round RT-PCR of the TCR CDR3. A single record per CDR3 protein comes from TCRdb applying MiXCR to the multiplex PCR reads. The sample shows hundreds of thousands of distinct CDR3 sequences, around 20% of them seen only once. Exclusion criteria comprised uncontrolled infection, other autoimmune disease, pregnancy or lactation. A sample of blood taken at first hyperthyroidism diagnosis preceded any ophthalmopathy symptoms. Notes on the study in general: Blood also showed most of the thyroid clonotypes that were expanded above 0.001.

This clonotype was seen a few times. No antigen is known for it. Sequencing was done on a sample of blood. The clonotype comes from a woman between 45 and 60 years old with Graves' hyperthyroidism that later progressed to Graves' ophthalmopathy. V and J are TRBV11-1 and TRBJ2-7; 9 nucleotides agree with TRBD2. Here the CDR3 reads CASSSGPPGLASYEQYF. The CDR3 coding sequence is TGTGCCAGCAGCTCAGGCCCCCCGGGACTAGCCTCCTACGAGCAGTACTTC.